The TCR beta chain under discussion was sequenced for a study of shared clonotypes between healthy human individuals. Study results and limitations: Shared clonotypes: about 5.3% naive CD4, approximately 3.4% naive CD8, roughly 2.4% memory CD4, 0.4% to 0.45% memory CD8.

In the original analysis: ImmunoSEQ output held junction-only sequences without quality scores, so filtering differed. Here immunoSEQ multiplex PCR was the method, and the copy in TCRdb shows in-frame clones only, minus some. The V and J calls and clone size come from that table; D and trimming were worked out from the DNA. The data contain roughly 2,500,000 clones, 80% to 95% of them singletons. To note about this clone: Its antigen remains unidentified.

The V gene lost 0 bases and the J gene lost 4 bases, with 19 bases spanning the gap. This CDR3 has 17 amino acids. Germline CDR1 reads SGHNT; CDR2 reads YYREEE (reference sequence). The source is a man between 18 and 29 years old in good health. Some clones in this sample may be carry-over from other donors' samples. The material sequenced was naive CD4+ T cells from PBMCs. Subset meaning: CD45RA+ positively selected. The chain uses TRBV5-4 and TRBJ1-2; D perhaps matches TRBD1 (5 bases). The CDR3 loop is CASSLEGRAAFGYGYTF. CDR3 in DNA: TGTGCCAGCAGCTTGGAGGGCAGGGCGGCCTTTGGCTATGGCTACACCTTC.